This T cell receptor beta chain was found in a study of cytotoxic CD8 clonotypes in ibrutinib-treated CLL. Findings and caveats of the study: In sustained-remission versus progressing patients, sampling times differed. Clonality increased with ibrutinib response but returned toward baseline at progression. Among the clonotypes, public ones were uncommon and contracted or held stable on treatment.

Roughly 2.2 micrograms of genomic DNA from cryopreserved PBMCs went into TCR beta libraries. Profiled with immunoSEQ multiplex PCR; TCRdb holds only in-frame clones, not every one. The table includes roughly 23,000 clones, approximately 81% detected once. The CDR3 runs 16 residues. With V trimmed by 3 bases and J by 2 bases, 5 bases remained unmatched. Per the germline V gene, CDR1 is SGHNT and CDR2 is YYREEE (reference sequence). Notes on this clone: No antigen is known for it.

Sequencing was performed on PBMCs, taken before ibrutinib treatment. The sequence derives from a human donor with chronic lymphocytic leukemia. The rearrangement links TRBV5-4 to TRBJ2-3; TRBD2 aligns across 11 bases. Written as DNA, the CDR3 is TGTGCCAGCAGCTCTCGGACTAGCGGGCCCACAGATACGCAGTATTTT. Encoded protein: CASSSRTSGPTDTQYF.